A selection of T cell receptor beta chains follows, all from one sample in a study of blood T cell repertoires in COVID-19. Only in-frame clones appear in the TCRdb table, and some are missing; sequencing was by immunoSEQ multiplex PCR. The sample records about 120,000 clones, about 89% being singletons. The specimen was peripheral blood. The receptors shown here come from a woman in her seventies with acute or convalescent COVID-19. Both conserved end residues are part of each CDR3. The order of the fields is J gene, clone size, D gene, V gene, CDR3 protein, CDR3 DNA. A D gene is named only where the DNA matches it firmly. Only some rows state a clone size, as once, few, many or a class for expanded clones.

TRBJ2-7,once,.,TRBV12-3/TRBV12-4,CASGTSHYEQYF,TGTGCCAGCGGGACATCACATTACGAGCAGTACTTC
TRBJ2-1,.,TRBD2,TRBV7-6,CASSLSSAGGHNEQFF,TGTGCCAGCAGCTTATCGTCAGCGGGGGGCCACAATGAGCAGTTCTTC
TRBJ2-7,once,.,TRBV7-3,CATDRFSYEQYF,TGTGCCACCGACAGATTCTCCTACGAGCAGTACTTC
TRBJ2-1,.,.,TRBV21-1,CASSNSGKQGGDNEQFF,TGTGCCAGCAGCAACTCTGGGAAACAGGGCGGCGACAATGAGCAGTTCTTC
TRBJ2-7,.,.,TRBV7-6,CATVRGIGPYEQYF,TGTGCCACCGTCCGAGGGATCGGACCCTACGAGCAGTACTTC
TRBJ2-5,.,.,TRBV19,CASSTGHLQETQYF,TGTGCCAGTAGTACCGGACACCTCCAAGAGACCCAGTACTTC
TRBJ2-3,.,.,TRBV19,CASSPQVSTDTQYF,TGTGCCAGTAGTCCCCAGGTTAGCACAGATACGCAGTATTTT
TRBJ1-5,.,TRBD1,TRBV5-1,CASSLWTGDNQPQHF,TGCGCCAGCAGCTTGTGGACAGGGGACAATCAGCCCCAGCATTTT
TRBJ1-2,.,TRBD1,TRBV30,CAWSPGATGTVYGYTF,TGTGCCTGGAGCCCAGGGGCTACCGGGACAGTCTATGGCTACACCTTC
TRBJ1-1,once,TRBD1,TRBV6-5,CASSLNRGTEAFF,TGTGCCAGCAGCCTCAACAGGGGCACTGAAGCTTTCTTT
TRBJ1-3,.,TRBD1,TRBV4-1,CASSPTPGQFSNSGNTIYF,TGCGCCAGCAGCCCGACACCGGGACAGTTCTCCAACTCTGGAAACACCATATATTTT
TRBJ1-6,.,TRBD1,TRBV5-4,CASSSGQGTSPLHF,TGTGCCAGCAGCTCAGGACAGGGGACTTCACCCCTCCACTTT
TRBJ2-2,.,TRBD2,TRBV27,CASSLKRGVGGELFF,TGTGCCAGCAGTTTAAAGCGGGGGGTCGGCGGGGAGCTGTTTTTT
TRBJ2-2,.,TRBD2,TRBV5-1,CASSLLPSGGPYPNTGELFF,TGCGCCAGCAGCTTACTACCTAGCGGGGGGCCATACCCTAACACCGGGGAGCTGTTTTTT
TRBJ1-4,.,.,TRBV19,CASTTGRGQNEKLFF,TGTGCCAGTACCACCGGACGAGGACAAAATGAAAAACTGTTTTTT
TRBJ1-2,.,.,TRBV5-5,CASSLNTNYGYTF,TGTGCCAGCAGCTTGAACACTAACTATGGCTACACCTTC
TRBJ1-3,.,.,TRBV7-3,CASSLTGPSGNTIYF,TGTGCCAGCAGCCTCACAGGGCCCTCTGGAAACACCATATATTTT
TRBJ1-1,.,.,TRBV6-5,CASSYPGEADAFF,TGTGCCAGCAGTTACCCCGGGGAAGCTGATGCTTTCTTT
TRBJ1-5,.,.,TRBV6-5,CASSYWRGGQPQHF,TGTGCCAGCAGTTACTGGAGGGGCGGGCAGCCCCAGCATTTT
TRBJ1-4,.,.,TRBV6-5,CASTHNGQGGEKLFF,TGTGCCAGCACCCACAATGGGCAGGGTGGCGAAAAACTGTTTTTT
TRBJ2-5,.,TRBD1,TRBV27,CATQQPGGLETQYF,TGTGCCACCCAACAACCAGGGGGCTTGGAGACCCAGTACTTC
TRBJ1-6,.,.,TRBV30,CAWADSPLHF,TGTGCCTGGGCTGATTCACCCCTCCACTTT
TRBJ1-5,.,TRBD1,TRBV6-5,CASSPTGDQPQHF,TGTGCCAGCAGTCCAACAGGGGACCAGCCCCAGCATTTT
TRBJ1-5,.,.,TRBV7-2,CASSSWTDRQPQHF,TGTGCCAGCAGCTCCTGGACAGATAGACAGCCCCAGCATTTT
TRBJ1-6,once,.,TRBV10-3,CAIREQVVVYSPLHF,TGTGCCATCAGGGAACAGGTGGTAGTTTATTCACCCCTCCACTTT
TRBJ2-3,.,TRBD2,TRBV9,CASSPRGGGAVTDTQYF,TGTGCCAGCAGCCCCAGGGGCGGGGGGGCAGTCACAGATACGCAGTATTTT
TRBJ2-3,once,TRBD1,TRBV11-3,CASSFGQGSDTQYF,TGTGCCAGCAGCTTCGGACAGGGGTCAGATACGCAGTATTTT
TRBJ2-1,.,.,TRBV18,CASSPGGEGEQFF,TGTGCCAGCTCGCCCGGGGGTGAGGGTGAGCAGTTCTTC
TRBJ1-1,.,.,TRBV7-3,CASSLGAGLNTEAFF,TGTGCCAGCAGCTTGGGGGCAGGCCTGAACACTGAAGCTTTCTTT
TRBJ2-1,.,TRBD2,TRBV3-1/TRBV3-2,CASHSSGGAGEQFF,TGTGCCTCCCATTCCAGCGGGGGGGCCGGTGAGCAGTTCTTC
TRBJ2-7,once,TRBD1,TRBV7-9,CASSIPGQNKEQYF,TGTGCCAGCAGCATACCGGGACAGAATAAGGAGCAGTACTTC
TRBJ2-5,.,TRBD1,TRBV18,CASSPRTGGQETQYF,TGTGCCAGCTCACCACGCACAGGGGGCCAAGAGACCCAGTACTTC
TRBJ1-5,.,.,TRBV6-6,CASSYTTGHSNQPQHF,TGTGCCAGCAGTTACACGACAGGTCATAGCAATCAGCCCCAGCATTTT
TRBJ2-3,.,.,TRBV6-1,CASSEEGRPYTDTQYF,TGTGCCAGCAGTGAAGAAGGCAGGCCTTACACAGATACGCAGTATTTT
TRBJ1-6,once,TRBD1,TRBV11-2,CASSFTGESPLHF,TGTGCCAGCAGCTTTACAGGGGAATCACCCCTCCACTTT
TRBJ1-1,.,.,TRBV5-1,CASSLDGMNTEAFF,TGCGCCAGCAGCTTGGACGGTATGAACACTGAAGCTTTCTTT
TRBJ2-7,.,.,TRBV12-2,CASRSPRTYEQYF,TGTGCAAGTCGCTCGCCCAGGACCTACGAGCAGTACTTC
TRBJ1-1,.,.,TRBV5-1,CASSPPEGRGTEAFF,TGCGCCAGCAGCCCCCCGGAGGGTAGAGGAACTGAAGCTTTCTTT
TRBJ1-2,.,.,TRBV5-1,CASSLASGSAVFDYTF,TGCGCCAGCAGCTTGGCCTCGGGAAGCGCCGTGTTTGACTACACCTTC
TRBJ1-1,.,.,TRBV18,CASSRTVMNTEAFF,TGTGCCAGCTCACGGACAGTTATGAACACTGAAGCTTTCTTT
TRBJ1-2,.,.,TRBV19,CASSAETVSYGYTF,TGTGCCAGTAGTGCAGAGACAGTCTCCTATGGCTACACCTTC
TRBJ1-2,.,.,TRBV10-3,CAISESTGGSYGYTF,TGTGCCATCAGTGAGTCGACGGGGGGGAGCTATGGCTACACCTTC
TRBJ2-5,.,.,TRBV3-1/TRBV3-2,CASSQDLGSWETQYF,TGTGCCAGCAGCCAAGATCTGGGCAGCTGGGAGACCCAGTACTTC
TRBJ1-3,.,.,TRBV30,CAWSSGNTIYF,TGTGCCTGGAGTTCAGGAAACACCATATATTTT
TRBJ1-1,once,.,TRBV12-3/TRBV12-4,CASSFQGRTEAFF,TGTGCCAGCAGTTTCCAGGGGCGTACTGAAGCTTTCTTT